This T cell receptor beta chain originates from a study of regulatory T cells in long-lasting Graves disease. This clonotype occurred a few times. The antigen is undetermined. The TCR beta library used iRepertoire HTBI primers with Arm-PCR amplification of CDR3. Each CDR3 protein gets one entry after TCRdb re-called the multiplex PCR reads with MiXCR. The table lists under 800,000 distinct CDR3 sequences, roughly 15% of them singletons. CDR3 length: 13 residues. Trimming took 1 base from V and 5 from J, leaving 11 bases between them. CDR1 and CDR2 (germline): DFQATT, SNEGSKA (reference sequence). Sample time point: newly diagnosed GD, antithyroid drugs for less than 3 months. Following extraction of RNA from PBMCs, that RNA was used to make the TCR library. Study results and limitations: TRBV28 was favored in persistent disease, as were TRBJ1-2 and TRBJ2-5. New patients shared 966 public clonotypes, and persistent patients shared more, with a few thousand.

These data were likewise used in another study, on T cells in Graves' hyperthyroidism and ophthalmopathy. That source adds: Ophthalmopathy was distinguished from stable hyperthyroidism by 13 V-J signatures.

The V gene is TRBV20-1, the J gene TRBJ2-5; no clear D. The sample here was peripheral blood mononuclear cells (PBMCs), taken at new diagnosis, from a patient treated with antithyroid drugs. The receptor's source is a woman aged 25 to 39 with Graves disease. CDR3 nucleotides: TGCAGTGCTAGAGTTACCACCGGGGAGACCCAGTACTTC. It codes for CSARVTTGETQYF.